Listed here are 23 T cell receptor beta chains from one sample, sequenced in a study of T cells after posttransplantation cyclophosphamide. TCRdb keeps only in-frame clones here, not all; method: immunoSEQ multiplex PCR. The sample yields tens of thousands of clones, almost 95% seen once. Sequenced input: PBMCs. The source is a woman between 45 and 65 years old in good health and a related stem cell transplant donor.

About this clone: Germline and junction disagree at one end, which may indicate a read error. The V call is TRBV7-7, the J call TRBJ2-3; 8 bases map to TRBD2. Germline V gene data show CDR1 as SSHAT and CDR2 as FNYEAQ (reference sequence). The CDR3 is 14 amino acids. The CDR3 protein is CASSSGLAADTQYF. The CDR3, as DNA: TGTGCTAGCAGCTCCGGACTAGCTGCCGATACGCAGTATTTT.

This rearrangement joins TRBV5-1 to TRBJ2-1; TRBD2 matches 14 bases. The CDR3 is 17 residues long. The J segment lost 6 bases and the V segment lost 4 bases, leaving 9 bases of the junction unmatched. In germline, CDR1 is SGHRS, CDR2 YFSETQ. The CDR3 DNA follows: TGCGCCAGCAGCCTAAGGACTAGCGGGAGGTCTTCCAATGAGCAGTTCTTC. Its translation is CASSLRTSGRSSNEQFF.

This rearrangement joins TRBV6-1 to TRBJ2-7; 11 positions agree with TRBD2. CDR3 length equals 14 residues. Looked up from germline, CDR1 is MNHNS and CDR2 is SASEGT. V shed 1 base and J 7 bases; nucleotides not matched to a gene: 3. The DNA of the CDR3 is TGTGCCAGCAGTGAAGACGTAGCGGGGGGGGAGCAGTACTTC. It specifies CASSEDVAGGEQYF.

The J gene is TRBJ2-7, the V gene TRBV4-2; TRBD2 matches at 7 bases. J gave up 1 base and V 4 bases, and 16 bases lay outside the gene matches. CDR1 is LGHNA and CDR2 is YNFKEQ in the germline V gene. This CDR3 contains 18 residues. The CDR3 DNA follows: TGTGCCAGCAGCCGACTTCCGGGAGACCCGGGGGGATCCTACGAGCAGTACTTC. Amino acid sequence: CASSRLPGDPGGSYEQYF.

Concerning this clone itself: A junction boundary mismatches the germline segment, possibly from a read error. The chain couples TRBV28 to TRBJ2-7; 13 bases are a match to TRBD2. CDR3 length: 16 amino acids. Germline V gene lookup returns CDR1 MDHEN and CDR2 SYDVKM. The CDR3, as DNA: TGTGCCAGCGGGGAGACACTAGCGGGAGGGTATTACGGGCAGTACTTC. Translating gives CASGETLAGGYYGQYF. Variable domain in full (rest from reference TRBV28 and TRBJ2-7): DVKVTQSSRYLVKRTGEKVFLECVQDMDHENMFWYRQDPGLGLRLIYFSYDVKMKEKGDIPEGYSVSREKKERFSLILESASTNQTSMYLCASGETLAGGYYGQYFGPGTRLTVT.

This clone was found once. The V and J genes are TRBV28 and TRBJ2-4, with 9 bases matching TRBD1. J was trimmed by 0 bases and V by 7 bases; bases with no gene match: 10. From germline, CDR1 is MDHEN and CDR2 SYDVKM. The CDR3 runs to 17 residues. CDR3 DNA sequence: TGTGCCAGCACCCCCGGGACAGGGCTTATAGCCAAAAACATTCAGTACTTC. Amino acid sequence: CASTPGTGLIAKNIQYF.

This rearrangement joins TRBV10-2 to TRBJ2-7; 9 bases fit TRBD2. Germline CDR1 reads WSHSY; CDR2 reads SAAADI. V gave up 2 bases and J gave up 2 bases; unmatched junction bases: 4. The CDR3 sequence is 15 residues long. The CDR3 nucleotides are TGCGCCAGCAGTGAGATGCGGGGGGGCACCTACGAGCAGTACTTC. This sequence encodes CASSEMRGGTYEQYF.

The rearrangement joins TRBV11-2 to TRBJ2-1, with TRBD1 matching 7 bases. Germline lookup yields CDR1 SGHAT and CDR2 FQNNGV. The CDR3 totals 15 residues. The ends lost 5 bases at V and 0 bases at J; junction bases unmatched: 4. This CDR3 is CASSGQVNSYNEQFF. The CDR3 DNA reads as TGTGCCAGCAGCGGACAGGTCAACTCCTACAATGAGCAGTTCTTC.

The rearrangement uses TRBV18 and TRBJ1-6; D is uncertain. V gave up 6 bases and J gave up 0 bases, with 9 bases separating them. CDR1 and CDR2 from the germline V gene are KGHSH and LQKENI. The CDR3 loop spans 15 amino acids. In DNA, the CDR3 is TGTGCCAGCTCCCCGGAGAGCTCCTATAATTCACCCCTCCACTTT. Amino acids: CASSPESSYNSPLHF.

The chain carries TRBV30 and TRBJ2-2; the D is unclear. The V and J ends lost 3 bases and 3 bases respectively, with 8 bases between them. CDR1 is GTSNPN, CDR2 SVGIG, per germline (reference sequence). The CDR3 totals 13 residues. The CDR3 loop is CAWREFYTGELFF. Here the CDR3 DNA reads TGTGCCTGGAGGGAGTTCTACACCGGGGAGCTGTTTTTT.

This clone has a handful of counts. V gene TRBV28 combines with J gene TRBJ2-7, with TRBD2 as a possible D gene (6 bases). Germline CDR1 and CDR2: MDHEN and SYDVKM. With 2 bases removed from V and 2 bases from J, the gap between germline ends came to 19 bases. This CDR3 comprises 17 residues. The CDR3 region is CASSLDLTAGDTYEQYF. The CDR3 DNA reads as TGTGCCAGCAGTTTAGACCTGACAGCGGGCGATACCTACGAGCAGTACTTC.

V usage is TRBV4-1 and J usage is TRBJ2-7; the match to TRBD2 covers 10 bases. V was clipped by 0 bases and J by 4 bases; unmatched bases: 6. CDR1 is MGHRA and CDR2 is YSYEKL in the germline V gene. This CDR3 has 16 residues. In nucleotides, the CDR3 is TGCGCCAGCAGCCAAGAGGCTAGCGGGAGTCAATACGAGCAGTACTTC. Protein: CASSQEASGSQYEQYF.

The chain joins TRBV5-1 to TRBJ2-4; 12 bases match TRBD2. The CDR3 spans 19 residues. CDR1 and CDR2 from the germline V gene are SGHRS and YFSETQ. J gave up 0 bases and V 0 bases, and 7 bases lay outside the gene matches. The CDR3 bases are TGCGCCAGCAGCTTGGCCCTAGCGGGAGGGTCCCAAGCCAAAAACATTCAGTACTTC. It is translated as CASSLALAGGSQAKNIQYF.

J is TRBJ1-2 and V is TRBV19, with D perhaps TRBD1 (5 bases). Germline V CDR1 and CDR2: LNHDA, SQIVND (reference sequence). The V gene lost 6 bases and the J gene lost 3 bases, with 11 bases spanning the gap. There are 13 residues in the CDR3. The CDR3 sequence is CASSPGSYYGYTF. CDR3 coding DNA: TGTGCCAGTAGCCCAGGGTCTTACTATGGCTACACCTTC.

The CDR3 here is CSALEPGQGEAFF. The CDR3 DNA sequence: TGCAGCGCCCTAGAGCCTGGACAGGGGGAAGCTTTCTTT. The chain joins TRBV29-1 to TRBJ1-1, with 9 bases identical to TRBD1. The V and J ends lost 7 bases and 8 bases, in that order; junction bases with no gene match: 11. The CDR3 has 13 amino acids. The V gene's germline CDR1 is SQVTM and CDR2 ANQGSEA.

The chain links TRBV7-9 to TRBJ2-1; 10 bases align to TRBD2. V dropped 5 bases and J dropped 4; count of bases not matched to a gene: 2. Germline V gene data show CDR1 as SEHNR and CDR2 as FQNEAQ (reference sequence). This CDR3 is 14 amino acids long. This CDR3 reads CASSLTSGYNEQFF. Written as DNA, the CDR3 is TGTGCCAGCAGCCTGACTAGCGGGTACAATGAGCAGTTCTTC.

The chain uses TRBV19 and TRBJ1-2, with a possible D match to TRBD1 (5 bases). CDR3 length: 16 residues. Germline CDR1 and CDR2: LNHDA and SQIVND (reference sequence). V gave up 9 bases and J gave up 1 base, with 21 bases separating them. The CDR3 DNA is TGTGCCAGACGCGGGGCAGACTTTAAACTTAACTATGGCTACACCTTC. It encodes CARRGADFKLNYGYTF.

The genes are TRBV5-5 and TRBJ2-1; maybe TRBD2 (7 bases). This CDR3 has 16 amino acids. Deletions cut 0 bases from V and 1 base from J, with 11 bases between. From germline, CDR1 is SGHKS and CDR2 YYEKEE (reference sequence). The CDR3 sequence is CASSLGGGRSYNEQFF. The DNA of the CDR3 is TGTGCCAGCAGCTTGGGCGGGGGCAGGTCCTACAATGAGCAGTTCTTC.

This clone was found once. CDR3 sequence (DNA): TGCGCCAGCAGCCCGGTCAGACAGGGATATGGGGGGCATGAGCAGTTCTTC. It encodes CASSPVRQGYGGHEQFF. V usage is TRBV5-1 and J usage is TRBJ2-1; possible D gene TRBD1, 7 bases. Germline V lookup: CDR1 SGHRS, CDR2 YFSETQ. V was clipped by 4 bases and J by 8 bases, with 25 bases between them. The CDR3 is 17 residues long.

V gene TRBV4-1 combines with J gene TRBJ1-4; D is unresolved. V lost 6 bases to trimming and J lost 8 bases, with 16 bases between them. The length of the CDR3 is 14 residues. The germline V gene encodes CDR1 MGHRA and CDR2 YSYEKL. The CDR3 loop reads CASSPREGREKLFF. In nucleotides, the CDR3 is TGCGCCAGCAGTCCCCGGGAGGGAAGGGAAAAACTGTTTTTT.

The chain couples TRBV7-9 to TRBJ2-5, with D possibly being TRBD1 (6 bases). The V end was cut by 5 bases, the J end by 5 bases, with 21 bases between. Germline CDR1 SEHNR, CDR2 FQNEAQ (reference sequence). This CDR3 contains 16 residues. CDR3 region: CASSLPSARTGETQYF. In DNA form, the CDR3 reads TGTGCCAGCAGCCTACCTTCGGCCCGAACAGGGGAGACCCAGTACTTC.

The chain is built from TRBV5-6 and TRBJ1-2, with 7 positions matching TRBD1. The CDR3 is 16 amino acids. The germline V gene has CDR1 SGHDT and CDR2 YYEEEE. Trimming cost V 3 bases and J 5 bases; bases outside gene matches: 13. The DNA of the CDR3 is TGTGCCAGCAGCTCGGGGACAGACAAGTTTTGGTATGGCTACACCTTC. This gives the protein CASSSGTDKFWYGYTF.

The gene calls are TRBV6-7 and TRBJ2-7, with a tentative D call TRBD1 (6 bases). TRBV6-7 is given ORF status, its function remaining uncertain. The germline V and J ends were trimmed by 5 bases and 3 bases, with 23 bases remaining between them. This CDR3 has 17 residues. CDR3 in DNA: TGTGCCAGCAGTGGAAATAGACGGACAGAGAGCTTCTACGAGCAGTACTTC. This translates into CASSGNRRTESFYEQYF.